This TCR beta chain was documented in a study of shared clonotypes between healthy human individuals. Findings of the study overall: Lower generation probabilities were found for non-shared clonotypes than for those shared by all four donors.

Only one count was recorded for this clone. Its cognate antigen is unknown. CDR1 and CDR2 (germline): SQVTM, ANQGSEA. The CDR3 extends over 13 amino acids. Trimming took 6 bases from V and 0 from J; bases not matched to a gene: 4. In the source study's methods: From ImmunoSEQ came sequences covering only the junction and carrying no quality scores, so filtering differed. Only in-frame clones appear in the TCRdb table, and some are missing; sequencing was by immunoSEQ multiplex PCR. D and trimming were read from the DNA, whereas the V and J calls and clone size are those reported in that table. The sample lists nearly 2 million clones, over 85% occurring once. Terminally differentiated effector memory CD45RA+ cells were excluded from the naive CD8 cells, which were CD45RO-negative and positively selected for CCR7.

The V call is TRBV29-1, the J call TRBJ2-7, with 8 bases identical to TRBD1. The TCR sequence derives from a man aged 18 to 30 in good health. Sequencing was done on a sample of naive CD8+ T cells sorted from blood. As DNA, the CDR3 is TGCAGCGTCAGGACAGGGCACTCCTACGAGCAGTACTTC. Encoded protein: CSVRTGHSYEQYF.